Listed below are T cell receptor beta chains from one sample, sequenced in a study of shared clonotypes between healthy human individuals. Profiling relied on immunoSEQ multiplex PCR, and the TCRdb table lists in-frame clones only, not all of them. The sample consists of over 2 million clones, 90% to 95% of them appearing once. Sequenced: naive CD4+ T cells sorted from blood. These receptors all come from a man younger than 35 in good health. The CDR3 runs from the conserved cysteine through the conserved F or W. A D gene is named only where the DNA matches it firmly. Expanded clones are given a class, and other clones once, few, many or no size at all.

clone size: NA
J gene: TRBJ2-5
D gene: NA
V gene: TRBV29-1
CDR3 protein: CSVEVASDETQYF
CDR3 DNA: TGCAGCGTTGAAGTGGCTAGCGATGAGACCCAGTACTTC

clone size: NA
J gene: TRBJ2-2
D gene: NA
V gene: TRBV7-9
CDR3 protein: CASGPGTTNTRELFF
CDR3 DNA: TGTGCCAGCGGTCCCGGGACAACGAACACCAGGGAGCTGTTTTTT

clone size: NA
J gene: TRBJ2-2
D gene: TRBD2
V gene: TRBV10-1
CDR3 protein: CASSDRLAVNTGELFF
CDR3 DNA: TGCGCCAGCAGTGATCGCCTAGCGGTGAACACCGGGGAGCTGTTTTTT

clone size: NA
J gene: TRBJ2-5
D gene: TRBD1
V gene: TRBV6-1
CDR3 protein: CASSDRQGTETQYF
CDR3 DNA: TGTGCCAGCAGTGACCGACAGGGTACGGAGACCCAGTACTTC

clone size: NA
J gene: TRBJ2-1
D gene: TRBD2
V gene: TRBV9
CDR3 protein: CASSVDVAGVPGEQFF
CDR3 DNA: TGTGCCAGCAGCGTAGACGTGGCGGGAGTCCCAGGTGAGCAGTTCTTC

clone size: NA
J gene: TRBJ1-5
D gene: NA
V gene: TRBV10-2
CDR3 protein: CASKEAGNQPQHF
CDR3 DNA: TGCGCCAGCAAGGAGGCTGGCAATCAGCCCCAGCATTTT

clone size: NA
J gene: TRBJ2-2
D gene: NA
V gene: TRBV18
CDR3 protein: CASSSDVGGELFF
CDR3 DNA: TGTGCCAGCTCCTCCGACGTTGGCGGGGAGCTGTTTTTT

clone size: NA
J gene: TRBJ1-6
D gene: TRBD1
V gene: TRBV5-1
CDR3 protein: CASSSPPGQSNSPLHF
CDR3 DNA: TGCGCCAGCAGCTCCCCCCCGGGACAGAGTAATTCACCCCTCCACTTT

clone size: NA
J gene: TRBJ2-3
D gene: NA
V gene: TRBV9
CDR3 protein: CASSVQGASTDTQYF
CDR3 DNA: TGTGCCAGCAGCGTACAGGGAGCTAGCACAGATACGCAGTATTTT

clone size: NA
J gene: TRBJ1-5
D gene: TRBD1
V gene: TRBV5-1
CDR3 protein: CASSVGTGGSGQPQHF
CDR3 DNA: TGCGCCAGCAGCGTAGGGACAGGGGGCTCGGGTCAGCCCCAGCATTTT

clone size: NA
J gene: TRBJ2-5
D gene: NA
V gene: TRBV7-2
CDR3 protein: CASSLNPPTVLTQYF
CDR3 DNA: TGTGCCAGCAGCTTAAACCCCCCGACCGTTCTAACCCAGTACTTC

clone size: NA
J gene: TRBJ2-5
D gene: TRBD1
V gene: TRBV7-9
CDR3 protein: CASSPGDRTQETQYF
CDR3 DNA: TGTGCCAGCAGCCCAGGGGACAGAACCCAAGAGACCCAGTACTTC

clone size: NA
J gene: TRBJ2-4
D gene: NA
V gene: TRBV5-4
CDR3 protein: CASSNAAEGNIQYF
CDR3 DNA: TGTGCCAGCAGCAACGCGGCGGAGGGGAACATTCAGTACTTC

clone size: NA
J gene: TRBJ1-5
D gene: NA
V gene: TRBV18
CDR3 protein: CASSTESVGPNQPQHF
CDR3 DNA: TGTGCCAGCTCAACAGAAAGCGTGGGGCCCAATCAGCCCCAGCATTTT

clone size: NA
J gene: TRBJ2-7
D gene: NA
V gene: TRBV18
CDR3 protein: CASSPNEGFEQYF
CDR3 DNA: TGTGCCAGCTCACCCAACGAAGGGTTCGAGCAGTACTTC

clone size: NA
J gene: TRBJ1-6
D gene: NA
V gene: TRBV6-1
CDR3 protein: CASSEAWWYHSPLHF
CDR3 DNA: TGTGCCAGCAGTGAAGCGTGGTGGTACCATTCACCCCTCCACTTT

clone size: NA
J gene: TRBJ1-5
D gene: NA
V gene: TRBV5-1
CDR3 protein: CASSFYRVSNQPQHF
CDR3 DNA: TGCGCCAGCAGCTTCTACAGGGTTAGCAATCAGCCCCAGCATTTT

clone size: NA
J gene: TRBJ2-2
D gene: TRBD2
V gene: TRBV27
CDR3 protein: CASSLTAGTSGSTGELFF
CDR3 DNA: TGTGCCAGCAGTTTAACCGCGGGGACTAGCGGAAGTACCGGGGAGCTGTTTTTT

clone size: NA
J gene: TRBJ1-5
D gene: NA
V gene: TRBV6-1
CDR3 protein: CASSEGGRDQPQHF
CDR3 DNA: TGTGCCAGCAGTGAAGGTGGTCGGGATCAGCCCCAGCATTTT

clone size: NA
J gene: TRBJ2-7
D gene: NA
V gene: TRBV6-5
CDR3 protein: CASSRPGGPYEQYF
CDR3 DNA: TGTGCCAGCAGTAGGCCCGGGGGACCCTACGAGCAGTACTTC

clone size: NA
J gene: TRBJ2-1
D gene: NA
V gene: TRBV4-1
CDR3 protein: CASSQEGSGYSYNEQFF
CDR3 DNA: TGCGCCAGCAGCCAAGAGGGTAGCGGTTATTCCTACAATGAGCAGTTCTTC

clone size: NA
J gene: TRBJ2-1
D gene: TRBD2
V gene: TRBV30
CDR3 protein: CAWSVSREGEQFF
CDR3 DNA: TGTGCCTGGAGTGTCAGCAGGGAGGGTGAGCAGTTCTTC

clone size: NA
J gene: TRBJ1-5
D gene: TRBD1
V gene: TRBV19
CDR3 protein: CASTDTGGVQPQHF
CDR3 DNA: TGTGCCAGTACCGATACAGGGGGCGTTCAGCCCCAGCATTTT

clone size: once
J gene: TRBJ2-5
D gene: NA
V gene: TRBV5-4
CDR3 protein: CASSPGGEQETQYF
CDR3 DNA: TGTGCCAGCAGCCCGGGTGGGGAACAAGAGACCCAGTACTTC

clone size: NA
J gene: TRBJ1-2
D gene: NA
V gene: TRBV15
CDR3 protein: CATSATGLYGYTF
CDR3 DNA: TGTGCCACCAGCGCGACAGGTCTCTATGGCTACACCTTC

clone size: NA
J gene: TRBJ2-2
D gene: NA
V gene: TRBV7-7
CDR3 protein: CASSLRFGTRITGELFF
CDR3 DNA: TGTGCTAGCAGCTTAAGATTTGGGACCAGGATCACCGGGGAGCTGTTTTTT

clone size: NA
J gene: TRBJ2-3
D gene: NA
V gene: TRBV5-4
CDR3 protein: CASSPATGGRTDTQYF
CDR3 DNA: TGTGCCAGCAGCCCCGCTACCGGTGGGAGGACAGATACGCAGTATTTT

clone size: NA
J gene: TRBJ2-3
D gene: NA
V gene: TRBV10-3
CDR3 protein: CAISEDRLSTDTQYF
CDR3 DNA: TGTGCCATCAGTGAGGACAGGCTTAGCACAGATACGCAGTATTTT

clone size: NA
J gene: TRBJ2-7
D gene: TRBD1
V gene: TRBV5-1
CDR3 protein: CASSLGAGGAPSYEQYF
CDR3 DNA: TGCGCCAGCAGCTTGGGGGCAGGGGGTGCCCCTTCCTACGAGCAGTACTTC

clone size: NA
J gene: TRBJ1-3
D gene: TRBD1
V gene: TRBV30
CDR3 protein: CAWEGQGSGNTIYF
CDR3 DNA: TGTGCCTGGGAGGGACAGGGCTCGGGAAACACCATATATTTT

clone size: NA
J gene: TRBJ2-7
D gene: TRBD2
V gene: TRBV5-4
CDR3 protein: CASSIRTSGPYEQYF
CDR3 DNA: TGTGCCAGCAGCATACGGACTAGCGGTCCCTACGAGCAGTACTTC

clone size: NA
J gene: TRBJ2-3
D gene: NA
V gene: TRBV29-1
CDR3 protein: CSGLDWYTDTQYF
CDR3 DNA: TGCAGCGGATTAGACTGGTACACAGATACGCAGTATTTT

clone size: NA
J gene: TRBJ2-7
D gene: NA
V gene: TRBV30
CDR3 protein: CAWETAAYEQYF
CDR3 DNA: TGTGCCTGGGAGACGGCTGCCTACGAGCAGTACTTC

clone size: NA
J gene: TRBJ1-4
D gene: TRBD1
V gene: TRBV18
CDR3 protein: CASSPQGANEKLFF
CDR3 DNA: TGTGCCAGCTCACCCCAGGGGGCGAATGAAAAACTGTTTTTT